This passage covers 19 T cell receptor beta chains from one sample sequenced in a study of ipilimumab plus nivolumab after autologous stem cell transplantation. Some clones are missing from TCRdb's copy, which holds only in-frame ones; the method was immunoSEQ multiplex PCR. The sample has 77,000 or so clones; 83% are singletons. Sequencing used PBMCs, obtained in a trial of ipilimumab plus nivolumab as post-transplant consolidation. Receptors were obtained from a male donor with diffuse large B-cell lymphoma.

In DNA form, the CDR3 reads TGTGCCAGCAGCGACCGGGACAGAAACACCATATATTTT. Amino acids: CASSDRDRNTIYF. The chain uses TRBV9 and TRBJ1-3; possibly TRBD1 for D (6 bases). V was trimmed by 3 bases and J by 5 bases, leaving 9 bases between them. The CDR3 is 13 amino acids. Germline V gives CDR1 SGDLS, CDR2 YYNGEE.

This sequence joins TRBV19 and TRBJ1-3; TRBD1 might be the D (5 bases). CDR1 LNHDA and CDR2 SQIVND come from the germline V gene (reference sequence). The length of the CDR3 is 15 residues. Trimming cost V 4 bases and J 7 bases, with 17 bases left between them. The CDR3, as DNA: TGTGCCAGTAGTAAATGGGACGGCTTTAGGAACACCATATATTTT. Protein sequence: CASSKWDGFRNTIYF. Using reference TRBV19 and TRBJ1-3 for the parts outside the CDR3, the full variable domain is DGGITQSPKYLFRKEGQNVTLSCEQNLNHDAMYWYRQDPGQGLRLIYYSQIVNDFQKGDIAEGYSVSREKKESFPLTVTSAQKNPTAFYLCASSKWDGFRNTIYFGEGSWLTVV.

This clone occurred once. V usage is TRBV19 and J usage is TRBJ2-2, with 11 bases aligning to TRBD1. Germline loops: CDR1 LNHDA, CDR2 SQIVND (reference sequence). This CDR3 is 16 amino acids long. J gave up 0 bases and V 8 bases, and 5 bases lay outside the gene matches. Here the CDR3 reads CASFPGQGANTGELFF. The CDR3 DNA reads TGTGCCAGTTTCCCGGGACAGGGGGCGAACACCGGGGAGCTGTTTTTT.

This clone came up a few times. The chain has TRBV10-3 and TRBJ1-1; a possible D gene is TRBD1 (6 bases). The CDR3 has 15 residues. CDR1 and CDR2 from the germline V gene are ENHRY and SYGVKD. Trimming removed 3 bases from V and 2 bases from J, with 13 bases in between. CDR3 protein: CAISDVGQSNTEAFF. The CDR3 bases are TGTGCCATCAGTGATGTAGGACAGAGTAACACTGAAGCTTTCTTT.

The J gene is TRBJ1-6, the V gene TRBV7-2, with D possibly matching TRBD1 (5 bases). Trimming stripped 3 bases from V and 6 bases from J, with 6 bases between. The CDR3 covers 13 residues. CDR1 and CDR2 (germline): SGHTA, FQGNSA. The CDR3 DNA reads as TGTGCCAGCAGCTTGGGGCTTAATTCACCCCTCCACTTT. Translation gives CASSLGLNSPLHF.

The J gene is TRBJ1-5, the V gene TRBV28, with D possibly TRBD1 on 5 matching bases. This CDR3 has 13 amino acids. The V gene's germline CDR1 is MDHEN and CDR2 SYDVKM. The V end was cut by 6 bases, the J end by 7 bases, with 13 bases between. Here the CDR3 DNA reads TGTGCCAGCAGGACAGTTGGCAGCCAGCCCCAGCATTTT. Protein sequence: CASRTVGSQPQHF.

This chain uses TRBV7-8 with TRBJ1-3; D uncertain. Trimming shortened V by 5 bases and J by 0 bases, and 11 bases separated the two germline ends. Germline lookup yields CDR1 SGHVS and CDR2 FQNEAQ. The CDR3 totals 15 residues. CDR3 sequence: CASSITQSSGNTIYF. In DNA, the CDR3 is TGTGCCAGCAGCATCACACAGAGCTCTGGAAACACCATATATTTT.

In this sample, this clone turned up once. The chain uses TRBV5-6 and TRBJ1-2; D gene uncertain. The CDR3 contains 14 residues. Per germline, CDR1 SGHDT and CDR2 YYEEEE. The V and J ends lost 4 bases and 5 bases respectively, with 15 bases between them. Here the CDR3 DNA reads TGTGCCAGCAGCCCCCCCGGAGGGCCTTATGGCTACACCTTC. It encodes CASSPPGGPYGYTF.

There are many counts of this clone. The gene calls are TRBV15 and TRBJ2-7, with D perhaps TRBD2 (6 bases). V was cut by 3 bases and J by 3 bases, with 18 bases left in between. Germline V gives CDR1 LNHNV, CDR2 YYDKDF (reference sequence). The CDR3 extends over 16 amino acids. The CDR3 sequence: CATSRGGSFTRYEQYF. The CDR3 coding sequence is TGTGCCACCAGCAGGGGGGGAAGTTTTACGCGCTACGAGCAGTACTTC. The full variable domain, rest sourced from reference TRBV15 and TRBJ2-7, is DAMVIQNPRYQVTQFGKPVTLSCSQTLNHNVMYWYQQKSSQAPKLLFHYYDKDFNNEADTPDNFQSRRPNTSFCFLDIRSPGLGDTAMYLCATSRGGSFTRYEQYFGPGTRLTVT.

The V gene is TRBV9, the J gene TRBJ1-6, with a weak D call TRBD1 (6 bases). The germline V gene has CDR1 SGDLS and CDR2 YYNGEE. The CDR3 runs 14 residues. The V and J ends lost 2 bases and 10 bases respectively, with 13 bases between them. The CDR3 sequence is CASSVNRDDSPLHF. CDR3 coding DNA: TGTGCCAGCAGCGTCAACAGGGACGACTCACCCCTCCACTTT.

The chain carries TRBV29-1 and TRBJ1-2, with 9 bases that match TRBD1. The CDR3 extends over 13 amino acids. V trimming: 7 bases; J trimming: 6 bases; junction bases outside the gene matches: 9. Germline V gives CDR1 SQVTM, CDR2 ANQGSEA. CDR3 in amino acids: CSATLTGGNGYTF. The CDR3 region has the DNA TGCAGCGCCACCCTGACAGGGGGTAATGGCTACACCTTC.

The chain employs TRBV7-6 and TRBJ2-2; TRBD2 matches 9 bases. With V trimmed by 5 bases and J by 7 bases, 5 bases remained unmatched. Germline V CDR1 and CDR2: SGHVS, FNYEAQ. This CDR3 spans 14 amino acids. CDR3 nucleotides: TGTGCCAGCAGCCTAAGCGGGGGGAACGGGGAGCTGTTTTTT. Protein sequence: CASSLSGGNGELFF. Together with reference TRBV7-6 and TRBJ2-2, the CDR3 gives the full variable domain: GAGVSQSPRYKVTKRGQDVALRCDPISGHVSLYWYRQALGQGPEFLTYFNYEAQQDKSGLPNDRFSAERPEGSISTLTIQRTEQRDSAMYRCASSLSGGNGELFFGEGSRLTVL.

The CDR3 protein is CASGWGGGGNIQYF. The CDR3 DNA reads as TGTGCCAGCGGTTGGGGGGGCGGCGGAAACATTCAGTACTTC. This chain joins TRBV6-5 and TRBJ2-4; a possible D gene is TRBD2 (7 bases). This CDR3 is built from 14 residues. Trimming removed 8 bases from V and 6 bases from J, with 17 bases in between. Germline CDR1 reads MNHEY; CDR2 reads SVGAGI.

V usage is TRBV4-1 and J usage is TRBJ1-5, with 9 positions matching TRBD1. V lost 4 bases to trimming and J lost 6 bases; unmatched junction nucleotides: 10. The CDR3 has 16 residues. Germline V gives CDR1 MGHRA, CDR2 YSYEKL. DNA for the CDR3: TGCGCCAGCAGCCCCTACCCGGGACAGGGAAGTCAGCCCCAGCATTTT. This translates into CASSPYPGQGSQPQHF.

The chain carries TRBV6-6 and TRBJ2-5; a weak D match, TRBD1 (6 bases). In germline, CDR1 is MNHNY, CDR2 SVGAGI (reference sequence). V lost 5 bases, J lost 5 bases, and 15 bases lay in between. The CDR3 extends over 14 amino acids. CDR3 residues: CASSITGFGETQYF. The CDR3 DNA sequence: TGTGCCAGCAGTATTACAGGGTTCGGGGAGACCCAGTACTTC.

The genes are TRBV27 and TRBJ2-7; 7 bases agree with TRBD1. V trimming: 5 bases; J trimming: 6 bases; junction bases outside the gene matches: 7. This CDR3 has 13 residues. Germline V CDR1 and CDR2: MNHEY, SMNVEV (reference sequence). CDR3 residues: CASSIQGVSEQYF. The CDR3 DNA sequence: TGTGCCAGCAGTATTCAGGGGGTGTCCGAGCAGTACTTC.

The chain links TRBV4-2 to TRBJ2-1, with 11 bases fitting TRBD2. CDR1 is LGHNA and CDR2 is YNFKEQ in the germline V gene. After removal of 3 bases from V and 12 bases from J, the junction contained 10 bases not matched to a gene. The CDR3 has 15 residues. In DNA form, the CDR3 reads TGTGCCAGCAGCCACGTAATAGCGGGGGGGCCCGGGCAGTTCTTC. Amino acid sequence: CASSHVIAGGPGQFF.

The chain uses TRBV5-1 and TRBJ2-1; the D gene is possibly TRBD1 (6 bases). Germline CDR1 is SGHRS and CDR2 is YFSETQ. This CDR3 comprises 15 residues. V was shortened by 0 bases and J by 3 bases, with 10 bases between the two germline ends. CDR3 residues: CASSLDLGGYNEQFF. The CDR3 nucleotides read TGCGCCAGCAGCTTGGATCTAGGGGGCTACAATGAGCAGTTCTTC.

CDR3 region: CASSPRRNAQETQYF. CDR3 bases: TGTGCCAGCTCACCACGAAGAAACGCTCAAGAGACCCAGTACTTC. The V gene is TRBV18, the J gene TRBJ2-5; no clear D gene. V dropped 1 base and J dropped 2 bases, with 11 bases sitting between them. Per the germline V gene, CDR1 is KGHSH and CDR2 is LQKENI. The length of the CDR3 is 15 residues.